This TCR beta chain appears in the sequencing data of a study of T cell changes during pregnancy in multiple sclerosis (dated by TCRdb to between 2018 and 2021). For the wider study: In women with multiple sclerosis, the researchers looked at how the T cell repertoire shifted as pregnancy progressed.

A remark on this clone: Its antigen is currently not known. Per-nucleotide qualities are absent, and no much larger clonotype sits a single base away.

The CDR3 starts with the cysteine, ends with the phenylalanine, and has 15 residues. Of all the DNA, just the CDR3 is kept, 45 bases in frame from base 1. CDR1 and CDR2 are drawn from the germline V gene: LGHNA, YNFKEQ. Trimming leaves V shorter by 4 bases and J shorter by 5 bases, with the junction holding 9 bases beyond the gene matches. Library preparation used the immunoSEQ multiplex PCR assay. Here the immuneACCESS table is served through TCRdb, limited to in-frame sequences with V and J called. Missing clones are a known gap in these copies; in checked studies unresolved V genes cover under half, and the rest lacks a known reason. Here the sample has just over 35,000 clones; roughly nine tenths occur a single time. The biggest ten clones account for roughly 0.78% of the sample.

The source is a female donor in good health, enrolled as a control in a pregnancy study. The input for sequencing was CD4+ T cells from peripheral blood mononuclear cells, taken after pregnancy. Recombination connected TRBV4-2 to TRBJ2-3; 7 of the junction bases match TRBD1. The sequenced DNA: TGTGCCAGCAGCCGATATGGAACAGGGGAAGATACGCAGTATTTT. Its translation is CASSRYGTGEDTQYF.